Each of the 5 T cell receptor beta chains below was sequenced from the same sample in a study of cytomegalovirus exposure and HLA in healthy donors. The PCR had 60 Vbeta and 13 Jbeta primers. Assay used: immunoSEQ multiplex PCR; TCRdb lists only in-frame clones, some missing. The data show 95,000 to 150,000 clones, 75% to 85% seen once. Sequencing was done on a sample of PBMCs. The receptors were sampled from a man aged 25 to 45 in good health and CMV-seropositive.

This clone was counted only a few times. The chain recombines TRBV28 with TRBJ2-6; 8 positions match TRBD1. CDR1 and CDR2 from the germline V gene are MDHEN and SYDVKM. Trimming took 5 bases from V and 1 from J; bases not matched to a gene: 10. The CDR3 totals 18 residues. This chain's CDR3 is CASSRQGTHGSGANVLTF. The CDR3 DNA sequence: TGTGCCAGCAGTCGACAGGGGACCCATGGATCTGGGGCCAACGTCCTGACTTTC.

This chain connects TRBV9 to TRBJ1-6; possibly TRBD1 for D (6 bases). The ends were cut back, 0 bases at V and 7 bases at J, with 11 bases in the middle. Germline loops: CDR1 SGDLS, CDR2 YYNGEE. The CDR3 totals 15 residues. Here the CDR3 reads CASSVAGQMNSPLHF. The CDR3 DNA is TGTGCCAGCAGCGTAGCCGGACAGATGAATTCACCCCTCCACTTT.

The chain employs TRBV10-3 and TRBJ1-6, with unresolved D. The germline gives CDR1 ENHRY, CDR2 SYGVKD. V dropped 3 bases and J dropped 0 bases, with 18 bases sitting between them. This CDR3 has 19 residues. The CDR3 is CAISESRVAGSSYNSPLHF. The CDR3 DNA sequence: TGTGCCATCAGTGAATCGAGGGTAGCGGGGAGCTCCTATAATTCACCCCTCCACTTT.

V usage is TRBV2 and J usage is TRBJ2-3, with D perhaps matching TRBD1 (6 bases). The germline V gene encodes CDR1 SNHLY and CDR2 FYNNEI. The CDR3 is made up of 11 amino acids. Trimming stripped 7 bases from V and 4 bases from J, with 6 bases between. The CDR3 coding sequence is TGTGCCAGCACAGGGGCAGATACGCAGTATTTT. As protein: CASTGADTQYF.

The chain carries TRBV11-2 and TRBJ2-1, with D hard to call. The CDR3 spans 12 residues. CDR1 SGHAT and CDR2 FQNNGV come from the germline V gene. Trimming stripped 3 bases from V and 10 bases from J, with 10 bases between. CDR3 amino acids: CASSFEDGEQFF. DNA of the CDR3: TGTGCCAGCAGCTTCGAGGATGGAGAGCAGTTCTTC.